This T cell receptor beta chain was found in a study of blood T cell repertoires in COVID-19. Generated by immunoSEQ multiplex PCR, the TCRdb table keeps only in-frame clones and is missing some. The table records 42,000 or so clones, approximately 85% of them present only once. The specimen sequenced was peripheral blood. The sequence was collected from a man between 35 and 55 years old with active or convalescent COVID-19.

The CDR3 bases are TGTGCCAGCAGTGAAGCGGGCGGGACCTACAATGAGCAGTTCTTC. Amino acid sequence: CASSEAGGTYNEQFF. This sequence joins TRBV2 and TRBJ2-1; D may be TRBD2 (6 bases). Germline CDR1 SNHLY, CDR2 FYNNEI. V was clipped by 0 bases and J by 2 bases, with 8 bases between them. The CDR3 has 15 residues. The variable domain in full, completed from reference TRBV2 and TRBJ2-1, reads EPEVTQTPSHQVTQMGQEVILRCVPISNHLYFYWYRQILGQKVEFLVSFYNNEISEKSEIFDDQFSVERPDGSNFTLKIRSTKLEDSAMYFCASSEAGGTYNEQFFGPGTRLTVL.